This TCR beta chain came from a study of T-cell reconstitution after alpha-beta-depleted transplantation in children. The germline V gene encodes CDR1 SGHNT and CDR2 YENEEA. The CDR3 loop spans 12 amino acids. V was clipped by 5 bases and J by 2 bases, with 6 bases between them. This sample's TCRbeta library carried unique molecular identifier barcodes. Each CDR3 protein is one row after TCRdb ran MiXCR on the PCR reads. Among approximately 9,400 distinct CDR3 sequences listed, roughly 15% were seen once. The study, taken as a whole, reports: There were some patients whose high TCRbeta diversity at day 60 came from surviving recipient T cells and thymic progenitors. Alpha-beta T cells present about two months after transplant were reported to originate from several hundred expanded graft clones.

This clonotype has ten or more counts. Its specificity is not known. This TCR was sampled from a girl under three years old who had a stem cell transplant for combined immunodeficiency, so the T cells may come from the graft donor. The V call is TRBV11-3, the J call TRBJ1-1; D unresolved. The sequencing here drew on PBMCs, mostly from graft donor cells, taken 60 days after TCRalphabeta/CD19-depleted stem cell transplant. This CDR3 is CASSRVNTEAFF. DNA of the CDR3: TGTGCCAGCAGCCGAGTTAACACTGAAGCTTTCTTT.